Following are 15 T cell receptor beta chains from one sample sequenced in a study of T cells after yellow fever vaccination. MiXCR was run by TCRdb on the 5' RACE reads, yielding one entry per CDR3 protein. In the table there are 25,000 to 35,000 distinct CDR3 sequences, approximately 4% of which are singletons. Sample: CD8+ T cells sorted from PBMCs, taken 5 days after the yellow fever booster vaccination. The receptor source for this set is a man younger than 45 who received the YFV17D yellow fever vaccine.

The sample holds many counts of this clonotype. V and J are TRBV7-2 and TRBJ2-1, with 13 positions matching TRBD2. CDR1 is SGHTA and CDR2 is FQGNSA in the germline V gene. V was clipped by 5 bases and J by 7 bases; unmatched bases: 5. There are 15 residues in the CDR3. The CDR3 nucleotides are TGTGCCAGCAGCCGCGGACTAGCGGGAGAGAATGAGCAGTTCTTC. Translated: CASSRGLAGENEQFF.

This clonotype was seen repeatedly, ten times or more. V usage is TRBV12-3 or TRBV12-4 and J usage is TRBJ2-5; D is uncertain. The length of the CDR3 is 11 residues. Trimming left V 3 bases short and J 7 bases short, with 6 bases between. CDR3 sequence reads: CASSFVGTQYF. In nucleotides, the CDR3 is TGTGCCAGCAGTTTTGTCGGGACCCAGTACTTC.

On this clonotype itself: At one end the junction does not follow the germline gene, possibly because of a read error. The chain carries TRBV2 and TRBJ1-1; 8 bases line up with TRBD1. Germline values: CDR1 SNHLY, CDR2 FYNNEI. The CDR3 is 18 amino acids. The DNA of the CDR3 is TGTGCCCGCAGTTCAATCGAAGCGTCAGGGACAGGGAACACTGAAGCTTTCTTT. Protein product: CARSSIEASGTGNTEAFF.

This clonotype was counted ten times or more. The chain carries TRBV4-3 and TRBJ2-1; D is unresolved. The CDR3 consists of 16 residues. CDR1 and CDR2 from the germline V gene are LGHNA and YSLEER. Trimming removed 0 bases at V and 3 bases at J, with 12 bases between. As DNA, the CDR3 is TGCGCCAGCAGCCAAGATGACTCCTTGGGCTACAATGAGCAGTTCTTC. The encoded protein is CASSQDDSLGYNEQFF.

The chain couples TRBV28 to TRBJ2-7; D remains ambiguous. V was shortened by 10 bases and J by 0 bases, with 10 bases between the two germline ends. Germline CDR1 and CDR2: MDHEN and SYDVKM. The CDR3 contains 12 residues. CDR3 coding DNA: TGTGCCACGAGTTTTAGCTCCTACGAGCAGTACTTC. Amino acid sequence: CATSFSSYEQYF.

Ten or more counts support this clonotype. V and J are TRBV10-3 and TRBJ2-7; D might be TRBD1 (7 bases). CDR1 and CDR2 (germline): ENHRY, SYGVKD. This CDR3 region has 16 residues. The V and J ends lost 3 bases and 2 bases respectively, with 17 bases between them. The CDR3 loop is CAISEAGGQWTYEQYF. CDR3 sequence (DNA): TGTGCCATCAGTGAAGCAGGGGGGCAGTGGACCTACGAGCAGTACTTC.

This clonotype was counted many times. The chain recombines TRBV20-1 with TRBJ2-2, with D maybe TRBD2 (5 bases). The CDR3 runs 11 residues. Germline loops: CDR1 DFQATT, CDR2 SNEGSKA (reference sequence). The V gene lost 3 bases and the J gene lost 11 bases, with 10 bases spanning the gap. The CDR3, as DNA: TGCAGTGCTAGTTCCCGGGGTGAGCTGTTTTTT. Its translation is CSASSRGELFF.

There are many counts of this clonotype. The chain has TRBV7-9 and TRBJ2-7, with D possibly being TRBD1 or TRBD2 (5 bases each). Germline values: CDR1 SEHNR, CDR2 FQNEAQ (reference sequence). The CDR3 runs 11 residues. V was trimmed by 11 bases and J by 7 bases, leaving 15 bases between them. The CDR3 DNA sequence: TGTGCCCACTCAAGGGGCGGGGAGCAGTACTTC. Protein: CAHSRGGEQYF.

The sample holds many counts of this clonotype. V gene TRBV11-2 combines with J gene TRBJ2-3, with D possibly TRBD2 on 6 matching bases. The V end was cut by 2 bases, the J end by 6 bases, with 21 bases between. Per the germline V gene, CDR1 is SGHAT and CDR2 is FQNNGV. The CDR3 contains 17 residues. The CDR3 is CASSLIFGGTAGDTQYF. The CDR3 DNA sequence: TGTGCCAGCAGCTTAATCTTCGGGGGAACGGCCGGGGATACGCAGTATTTT.

This clonotype came up many times. The chain has TRBV4-2 and TRBJ2-5; D is possibly TRBD1 (5 bases). V lost 1 base to trimming and J lost 4 bases, with 16 bases between them. The germline gives CDR1 LGHNA, CDR2 YNFKEQ. The CDR3 is 16 residues long. CDR3 sequence (DNA): TGTGCCAGCAGCCAAGCTACAGGTGCTTCGGTAGAGACCCAGTACTTC. Its translation: CASSQATGASVETQYF.

The V gene is TRBV29-1, the J gene TRBJ1-1; D gene uncertain. The germline gives CDR1 SQVTM, CDR2 ANQGSEA. Trimming stripped 3 bases from V and 6 bases from J, with 17 bases between. The CDR3 is 14 residues long. The chain's CDR3 is CSVEVTRVVPEAFF. Written as DNA, the CDR3 is TGCAGCGTTGAGGTCACCCGGGTTGTCCCTGAAGCTTTCTTT.

There are many counts of this clonotype. The chain is built from TRBV19 and TRBJ2-3; D unclear. Per germline, CDR1 LNHDA and CDR2 SQIVND (reference sequence). V lost 3 bases to trimming and J lost 1 base, with 5 bases between them. The CDR3 is made up of 13 amino acids. The CDR3: CASSMVRTDTQYF. CDR3 DNA sequence: TGTGCCAGTAGTATGGTACGCACAGATACGCAGTATTTT.

This clonotype was recorded at least ten times. V and J are TRBV28 and TRBJ2-1, with D tentatively TRBD2 (6 bases). The V gene's germline CDR1 is MDHEN and CDR2 SYDVKM. The CDR3 has 13 residues. Trimming removed 10 bases at V and 4 bases at J, with 14 bases between. The DNA for the CDR3 is TGTGCCACCCAACCCGGGGGTTACAATGAGCAGTTCTTC. Protein product: CATQPGGYNEQFF.

This clonotype showed up many times. CDR3 region: CASSFQGQETQYF. CDR3 nucleotides: TGTGCCAGCAGTTTTCAGGGGCAAGAGACCCAGTACTTC. The V call is TRBV27, the J call TRBJ2-5, with a possible D match to TRBD1 (6 bases). The CDR3 length is 13 residues. Germline values: CDR1 MNHEY, CDR2 SMNVEV (reference sequence). V shed 3 bases and J shed 2 bases, with 7 bases lying between them.

This clonotype was counted between two and nine times. This may stem from a read error, because a much larger clone lies one nucleotide away. The chain employs TRBV29-1 and TRBJ2-1; D gene ambiguous. Germline CDR1 and CDR2: SQVTM and ANQGSEA. The CDR3 spans 13 residues. V gave up 7 bases and J gave up 10 bases, with 20 bases separating them. The CDR3 region has the DNA TGCAGCGCCGAGGAGTCGCTATGTGGCGAGCAGTTCTTC. Its protein product is CSAEESLCGEQFF.